This T cell receptor beta chain was captured in a study of STAT5B mutations in CD4+ large granular lymphocyte leukemia. As to this clone: What it binds is unknown.

Sequencing was at survey level. This table comes from immunoSEQ multiplex PCR, and its TCRdb copy is limited to in-frame clones, with some not included. The repertoire holds about 45,000 clones, with 80% to 90% as singletons. Study conclusions and caveats: Compared with healthy controls (2/35), patient top clones favored TRBV06 (8/27). The CD4+ versus CD8+ T-LGLL clonality difference may reflect limited sample size. Main leukemic clonotypes were patient-specific, but under 30% appeared at low frequency elsewhere.

The J segment lost 8 bases and the V segment lost 8 bases, leaving 9 bases of the junction unmatched. CDR1 MNHEY and CDR2 SVGAGI come from the germline V gene. This CDR3 spans 13 amino acids. The clonotype comes from a human donor in good health. The rearrangement joins TRBV6-5 to TRBJ2-7; 10 bases align to TRBD2. The sequenced sample consisted of CD4+ T cells from blood buffy coats. The CDR3 bases are TGTGCCAGCTGGACTAGCGGCGTTTGGAAGCAGTACTTC. It specifies CASWTSGVWKQYF.